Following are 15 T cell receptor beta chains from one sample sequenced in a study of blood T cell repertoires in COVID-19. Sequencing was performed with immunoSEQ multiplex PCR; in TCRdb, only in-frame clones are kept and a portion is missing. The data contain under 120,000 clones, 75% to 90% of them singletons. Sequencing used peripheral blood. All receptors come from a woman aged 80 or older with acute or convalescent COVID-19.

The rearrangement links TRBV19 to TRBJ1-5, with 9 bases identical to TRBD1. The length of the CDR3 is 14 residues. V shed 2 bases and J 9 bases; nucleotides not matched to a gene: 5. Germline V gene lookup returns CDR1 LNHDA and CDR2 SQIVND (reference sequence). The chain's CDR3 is CASSIQGQGPPQHF. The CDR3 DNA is TGTGCCAGTAGTATACAGGGACAGGGTCCGCCCCAGCATTTT.

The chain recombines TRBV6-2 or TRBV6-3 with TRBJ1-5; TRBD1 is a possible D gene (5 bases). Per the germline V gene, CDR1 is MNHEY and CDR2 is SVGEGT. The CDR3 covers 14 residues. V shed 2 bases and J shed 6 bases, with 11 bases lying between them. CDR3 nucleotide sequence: TGTGCCAGCAGTTACGGGCAGGGAGGTCAGCCCCAGCATTTT. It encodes CASSYGQGGQPQHF.

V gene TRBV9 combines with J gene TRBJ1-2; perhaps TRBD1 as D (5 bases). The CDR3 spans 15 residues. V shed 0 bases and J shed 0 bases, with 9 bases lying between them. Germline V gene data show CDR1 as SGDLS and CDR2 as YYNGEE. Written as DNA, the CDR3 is TGTGCCAGCAGCGTAGCCCCGGACACTAACTATGGCTACACCTTC. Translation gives CASSVAPDTNYGYTF.

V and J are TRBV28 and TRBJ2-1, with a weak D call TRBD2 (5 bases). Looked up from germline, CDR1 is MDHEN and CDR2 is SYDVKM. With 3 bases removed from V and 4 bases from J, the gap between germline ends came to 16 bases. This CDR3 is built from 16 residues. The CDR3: CASSFGVGVGYNEQFF. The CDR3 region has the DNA TGTGCCAGCAGTTTCGGGGTTGGTGTTGGATACAATGAGCAGTTCTTC.

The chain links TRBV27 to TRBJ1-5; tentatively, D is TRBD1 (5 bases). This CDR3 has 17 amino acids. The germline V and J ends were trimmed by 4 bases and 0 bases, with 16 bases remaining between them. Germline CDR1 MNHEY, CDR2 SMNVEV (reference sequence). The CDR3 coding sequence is TGTGCCAGCAGTTCGATCATTGGGGCTTATAGCAATCAGCCCCAGCATTTT. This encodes CASSSIIGAYSNQPQHF.

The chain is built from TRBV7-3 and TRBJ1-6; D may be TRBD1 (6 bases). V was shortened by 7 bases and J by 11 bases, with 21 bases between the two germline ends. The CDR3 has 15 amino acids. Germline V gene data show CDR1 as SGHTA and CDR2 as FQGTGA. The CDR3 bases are TGTGCCAGCACCGCAGGGGCAGGGTGTTATCCACCCCTCCACTTT. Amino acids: CASTAGAGCYPPLHF.

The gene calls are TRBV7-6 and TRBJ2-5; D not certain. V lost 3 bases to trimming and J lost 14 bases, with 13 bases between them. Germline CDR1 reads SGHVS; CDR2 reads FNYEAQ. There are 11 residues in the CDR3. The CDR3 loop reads CASSFWAQAYF. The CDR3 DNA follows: TGTGCCAGCAGCTTTTGGGCTCAGGCATACTTC.

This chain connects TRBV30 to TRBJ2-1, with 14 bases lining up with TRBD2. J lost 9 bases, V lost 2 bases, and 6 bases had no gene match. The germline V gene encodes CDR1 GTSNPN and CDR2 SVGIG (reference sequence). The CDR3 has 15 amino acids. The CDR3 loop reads CAWSQTSGGAGEQFF. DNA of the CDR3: TGTGCCTGGAGTCAGACTAGCGGGGGGGCCGGTGAGCAGTTCTTC.

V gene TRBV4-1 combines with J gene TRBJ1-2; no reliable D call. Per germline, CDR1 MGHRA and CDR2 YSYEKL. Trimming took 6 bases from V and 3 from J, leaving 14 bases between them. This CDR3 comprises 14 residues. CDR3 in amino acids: CASSPGAAHYGYTF. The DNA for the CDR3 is TGCGCCAGCAGTCCCGGAGCTGCCCACTATGGCTACACCTTC.

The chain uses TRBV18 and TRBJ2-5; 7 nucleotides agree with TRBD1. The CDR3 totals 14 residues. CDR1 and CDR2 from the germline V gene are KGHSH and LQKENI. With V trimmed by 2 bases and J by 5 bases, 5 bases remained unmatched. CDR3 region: CASSPNRGGETQYF. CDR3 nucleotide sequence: TGTGCCAGCTCACCAAACAGGGGCGGGGAGACCCAGTACTTC.

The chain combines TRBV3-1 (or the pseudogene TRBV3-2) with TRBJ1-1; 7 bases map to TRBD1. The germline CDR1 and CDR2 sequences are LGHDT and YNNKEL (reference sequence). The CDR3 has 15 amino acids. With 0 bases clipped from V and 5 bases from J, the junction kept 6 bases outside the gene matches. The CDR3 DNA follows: TGTGCCAGCAGCCAAGATCCCGGGACAGTGACTGAAGCTTTCTTT. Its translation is CASSQDPGTVTEAFF.

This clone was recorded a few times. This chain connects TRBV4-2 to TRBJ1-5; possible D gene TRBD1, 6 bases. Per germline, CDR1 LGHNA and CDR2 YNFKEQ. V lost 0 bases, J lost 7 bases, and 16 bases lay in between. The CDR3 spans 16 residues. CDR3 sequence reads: CASSQDEQGVGQPQHF. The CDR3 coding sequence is TGTGCCAGCAGCCAAGACGAACAGGGTGTAGGACAGCCCCAGCATTTT.

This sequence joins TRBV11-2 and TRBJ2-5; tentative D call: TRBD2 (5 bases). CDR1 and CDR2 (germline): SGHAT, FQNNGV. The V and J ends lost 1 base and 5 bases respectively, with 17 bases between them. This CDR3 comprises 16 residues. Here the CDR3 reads CASSLVLGQDSETQYF. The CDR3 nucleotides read TGTGCCAGCAGCTTAGTCTTAGGGCAGGACTCGGAGACCCAGTACTTC.

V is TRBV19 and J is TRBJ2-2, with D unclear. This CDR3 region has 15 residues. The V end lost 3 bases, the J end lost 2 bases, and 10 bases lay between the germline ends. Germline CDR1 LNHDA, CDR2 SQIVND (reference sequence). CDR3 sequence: CASSMARINTGELFF. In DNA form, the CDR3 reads TGTGCCAGTAGTATGGCCAGAATAAACACCGGGGAGCTGTTTTTT.

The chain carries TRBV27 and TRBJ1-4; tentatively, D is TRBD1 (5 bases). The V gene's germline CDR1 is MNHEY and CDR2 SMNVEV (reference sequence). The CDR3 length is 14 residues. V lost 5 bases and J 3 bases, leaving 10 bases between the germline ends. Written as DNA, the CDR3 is TGTGCCAGCAGTCTCAGGGTAGCTAATGAAAAACTGTTTTTT. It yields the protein CASSLRVANEKLFF.